A selection of T cell receptor beta chains follows, all from one sample in a study of cytomegalovirus exposure and HLA in healthy donors. Clones were read by immunoSEQ multiplex PCR, and TCRdb kept only the in-frame ones, dropping some. The table has 100,000 to 150,000 clones, about 79% seen once; the top ten hold roughly 2%. The specimen was PBMCs. These receptors were taken from a man aged 45-60 years in good health and CMV-seronegative. Each CDR3 is given with its conserved first and last residue. A D gene is named only where the DNA matches it firmly. Clone sizes are given selectively: once, few, many, or a class where the clone is expanded.

v_gene: TRBV11-2; d_gene: -; len: 17; abundance: -; j_gene: TRBJ2-3; CDR3aa: CASSPNRGARGTDTQYF; CDR3nt: TGTGCCAGCAGCCCCAACCGGGGGGCTCGGGGAACAGATACGCAGTATTTT
v_gene: TRBV7-6; d_gene: -; len: 14; abundance: -; j_gene: TRBJ2-1; CDR3aa: CASSLTVSYNEQFF; CDR3nt: TGTGCCAGCAGTCTGACAGTCTCCTACAATGAGCAGTTCTTC
v_gene: TRBV2; d_gene: TRBD1; len: 14; abundance: -; j_gene: TRBJ2-2; CDR3aa: CASSDRGETGELFF; CDR3nt: TGTGCCAGCAGCGACAGGGGTGAGACCGGGGAGCTGTTTTTT
v_gene: TRBV6-6; d_gene: TRBD1; len: 14; abundance: few; j_gene: TRBJ2-3; CDR3aa: CASSLDRLTDTQYF; CDR3nt: TGTGCCAGCAGTCTGGACAGGCTCACAGATACGCAGTATTTT
v_gene: TRBV30; d_gene: TRBD1; len: 14; abundance: -; j_gene: TRBJ1-5; CDR3aa: CAWGPGQGNQPQHF; CDR3nt: TGTGCCTGGGGGCCGGGACAGGGCAATCAGCCCCAGCATTTT
v_gene: TRBV7-9; d_gene: -; len: 12; abundance: -; j_gene: TRBJ1-2; CDR3aa: CASSLGVYGYTF; CDR3nt: TGTGCCAGCAGCTTGGGAGTTTATGGCTACACCTTC
v_gene: TRBV7-2; d_gene: TRBD2; len: 16; abundance: -; j_gene: TRBJ2-3; CDR3aa: CASSPRLAGSTDTQYF; CDR3nt: TGTGCCAGCAGCCCCAGACTAGCGGGGAGCACAGATACGCAGTATTTT
v_gene: TRBV7-2; d_gene: -; len: 12; abundance: -; j_gene: TRBJ2-3; CDR3aa: CASSLDSTPQYF; CDR3nt: TGTGCCAGCAGCTTAGATTCTACCCCGCAGTATTTT
v_gene: TRBV19; d_gene: -; len: 15; abundance: -; j_gene: TRBJ2-2; CDR3aa: CASSIPVLFPGELFF; CDR3nt: TGTGCCAGTAGTATCCCCGTGTTATTTCCCGGGGAGCTGTTTTTT
v_gene: TRBV29-1; d_gene: -; len: 12; abundance: once; j_gene: TRBJ1-4; CDR3aa: CSVDRGSEKLFF; CDR3nt: TGCAGCGTTGATAGAGGGAGTGAAAAACTGTTTTTT
v_gene: TRBV5-1; d_gene: -; len: 13; abundance: -; j_gene: TRBJ1-3; CDR3aa: CASSPDSGNTIYF; CDR3nt: TGCGCCAGCAGTCCAGACAGTGGAAACACCATATATTTT
v_gene: TRBV7-2; d_gene: TRBD2; len: 14; abundance: -; j_gene: TRBJ2-5; CDR3aa: CASTLSGGEETQYF; CDR3nt: TGTGCCAGCACCCTTAGCGGGGGGGAAGAGACCCAGTACTTC
v_gene: TRBV19; d_gene: TRBD2; len: 14; abundance: -; j_gene: TRBJ2-7; CDR3aa: CASSIIAGRYEQYF; CDR3nt: TGTGCCAGTAGTATTATAGCGGGTCGCTACGAGCAGTACTTC
v_gene: TRBV30; d_gene: -; len: 13; abundance: -; j_gene: TRBJ1-1; CDR3aa: CAWSTQRNTEAFF; CDR3nt: TGTGCCTGGAGTACGCAGCGGAACACTGAAGCTTTCTTT
v_gene: TRBV9; d_gene: TRBD2; len: 16; abundance: few; j_gene: TRBJ2-7; CDR3aa: CASSVAGSGGYYEQYF; CDR3nt: TGTGCCAGCAGCGTAGCTGGTAGCGGGGGATACTACGAGCAGTACTTC
v_gene: TRBV7-3; d_gene: TRBD2; len: 18; abundance: few; j_gene: TRBJ2-3; CDR3aa: CASSPEGLAGISTDTQYF; CDR3nt: TGTGCCAGCAGCCCCGAGGGGCTAGCGGGGATAAGCACAGATACGCAGTATTTT
v_gene: TRBV6-5; d_gene: -; len: 11; abundance: -; j_gene: TRBJ1-4; CDR3aa: CASISGEKLFF; CDR3nt: TGTGCCAGCATTTCGGGAGAAAAACTGTTTTTT
v_gene: TRBV9; d_gene: -; len: 13; abundance: -; j_gene: TRBJ2-1; CDR3aa: CASSVRTYNEQFF; CDR3nt: TGTGCCAGCAGCGTTAGAACCTACAATGAGCAGTTCTTC
v_gene: TRBV2; d_gene: -; len: 14; abundance: -; j_gene: TRBJ2-2; CDR3aa: CASTSGAQGRELFF; CDR3nt: TGTGCCAGCACCTCAGGGGCTCAAGGCAGGGAGCTGTTTTTT
v_gene: TRBV27; d_gene: -; len: 14; abundance: -; j_gene: TRBJ2-2; CDR3aa: CASRDAGYTGELFF; CDR3nt: TGTGCCAGCAGGGACGCGGGGTACACCGGGGAGCTGTTTTTT
v_gene: TRBV18; d_gene: -; len: 15; abundance: -; j_gene: TRBJ1-5; CDR3aa: CASSPGGAGSQPQHF; CDR3nt: TGTGCCAGCTCACCGGGGGGGGCGGGGAGCCAGCCCCAGCATTTT
v_gene: TRBV6-6; d_gene: -; len: 14; abundance: -; j_gene: TRBJ1-4; CDR3aa: CASSYVSGGEKLFF; CDR3nt: TGTGCCAGCAGTTACGTGTCGGGGGGCGAAAAACTGTTTTTT
v_gene: TRBV14; d_gene: -; len: 15; abundance: -; j_gene: TRBJ2-2; CDR3aa: CASSLSRGITGELFF; CDR3nt: TGTGCCAGCAGCCTCAGCCGAGGGATCACCGGGGAGCTGTTTTTT
v_gene: TRBV29-1; d_gene: -; len: 11; abundance: few; j_gene: TRBJ2-2; CDR3aa: CSVGSEGELFF; CDR3nt: TGCAGCGTGGGTAGCGAAGGGGAGCTGTTTTTT
v_gene: TRBV5-1; d_gene: TRBD1; len: 13; abundance: -; j_gene: TRBJ1-1; CDR3aa: CASSSGQGLEAFF; CDR3nt: TGCGCCAGCAGCTCGGGACAGGGACTTGAAGCTTTCTTT
v_gene: TRBV5-4; d_gene: -; len: 13; abundance: -; j_gene: TRBJ2-3; CDR3aa: CASTASPGDTQYF; CDR3nt: TGTGCCAGCACCGCTTCCCCGGGAGATACGCAGTATTTT
v_gene: TRBV4-1; d_gene: TRBD2; len: 17; abundance: -; j_gene: TRBJ2-3; CDR3aa: CASSQGRLAGPTDTQYF; CDR3nt: TGCGCCAGCAGCCAAGGGAGGCTAGCGGGGCCCACAGATACGCAGTATTTT
v_gene: TRBV5-1; d_gene: TRBD1; len: 16; abundance: -; j_gene: TRBJ1-3; CDR3aa: CASSSGTVNSGNTIYF; CDR3nt: TGCGCCAGCAGCTCCGGGACAGTGAATTCTGGAAACACCATATATTTT
v_gene: TRBV6-1; d_gene: -; len: 12; abundance: -; j_gene: TRBJ1-5; CDR3aa: CASSETAGPQHF; CDR3nt: TGTGCCAGCAGTGAAACCGCAGGGCCCCAGCATTTT
v_gene: TRBV7-2; d_gene: -; len: 12; abundance: -; j_gene: TRBJ2-7; CDR3aa: CASSLGGDEQYF; CDR3nt: TGTGCCAGCAGCTTAGGCGGAGACGAGCAGTACTTC
v_gene: TRBV6-5; d_gene: -; len: 16; abundance: -; j_gene: TRBJ1-1; CDR3aa: CASSYNVGGGGTEAFF; CDR3nt: TGTGCCAGCAGTTATAATGTCGGCGGGGGGGGGACTGAAGCTTTCTTT
v_gene: TRBV4-3; d_gene: -; len: 15; abundance: few; j_gene: TRBJ1-2; CDR3aa: CASSQKTGGAGGYTF; CDR3nt: TGCGCCAGCAGCCAGAAGACTGGAGGGGCAGGTGGCTACACCTTC
v_gene: TRBV11-3; d_gene: -; len: 14; abundance: once; j_gene: TRBJ2-1; CDR3aa: CASSFAGQYNEQFF; CDR3nt: TGTGCCAGCAGCTTCGCAGGACAATACAATGAGCAGTTCTTC
v_gene: TRBV5-1; d_gene: TRBD1; len: 14; abundance: -; j_gene: TRBJ1-1; CDR3aa: CASSSRQGGTEAFF; CDR3nt: TGCGCCAGCAGCTCCCGACAGGGAGGCACTGAAGCTTTCTTT
v_gene: TRBV18; d_gene: -; len: 16; abundance: few; j_gene: TRBJ2-6; CDR3aa: CASYPGSLSGANVLTF; CDR3nt: TGTGCCAGCTACCCCGGGAGCCTCTCTGGGGCCAACGTCCTGACTTTC
v_gene: TRBV7-8; d_gene: -; len: 16; abundance: once; j_gene: TRBJ1-4; CDR3aa: CASSSLRTRRNEKLFF; CDR3nt: TGTGCCAGCAGCTCCCTCAGGACAAGGCGTAATGAAAAACTGTTTTTT
v_gene: TRBV28; d_gene: TRBD1; len: 16; abundance: -; j_gene: TRBJ1-2; CDR3aa: CASRFSSGTGGNGYTF; CDR3nt: TGTGCCAGCAGATTCTCCTCCGGGACAGGGGGTAATGGCTACACCTTC
v_gene: TRBV2; d_gene: TRBD2; len: 16; abundance: -; j_gene: TRBJ2-1; CDR3aa: CASSHPGTKTYNEQFF; CDR3nt: TGTGCCAGCAGTCATCCCGGGACTAAGACCTACAATGAGCAGTTCTTC
v_gene: TRBV5-1; d_gene: -; len: 12; abundance: -; j_gene: TRBJ2-5; CDR3aa: CASSLVRETQYF; CDR3nt: TGCGCCAGCAGCTTGGTTCGAGAGACCCAGTACTTC
v_gene: TRBV25-1; d_gene: TRBD1; len: 16; abundance: -; j_gene: TRBJ2-7; CDR3aa: CASSKRWDRGPSEQYF; CDR3nt: TGTGCCAGCAGTAAGAGATGGGACAGGGGGCCAAGCGAGCAGTACTTC